This T cell receptor (beta chain) is from a study of radiotherapy plus CTLA-4 blockade in lung cancer. Study details: Objective responses occurred in roughly 20% of patients; roughly 31% had disease control.

TCRdb's copy holds only in-frame clones and misses some; the assay was immunoSEQ multiplex PCR. In the table there are about 24,000 clones, around 70% of which are singletons. The CDR3 loop spans 16 amino acids. J was trimmed by 4 bases and V by 7 bases; bases with no gene match: 11. Germline assignment: CDR1 LNHDA and CDR2 SQIVND (reference sequence). The TCR originated in a human donor with non-small cell lung cancer whose response to radiotherapy plus ipilimumab could not be evaluated. Sequenced material: peripheral blood, taken from a patient treated with radiotherapy plus ipilimumab. The V call is TRBV19, the J call TRBJ2-3, with TRBD1 matching 10 bases. Here the CDR3 reads CASTLGYGTGADTQYF. The CDR3 DNA sequence: TGTGCCAGTACCCTAGGTTACGGGACAGGGGCAGATACGCAGTATTTT. Full variable domain (missing parts from reference TRBV19 and TRBJ2-3): DGGITQSPKYLFRKEGQNVTLSCEQNLNHDAMYWYRQDPGQGLRLIYYSQIVNDFQKGDIAEGYSVSREKKESFPLTVTSAQKNPTAFYLCASTLGYGTGADTQYFGPGTRLTVL.